This TCR beta chain was profiled in a study of shared clonotypes between healthy human individuals. Naive CD8 cells, CD45RO-negative and positively selected for CCR7, excluded terminally differentiated effector memory CD45RA+ cells. The CDR3 is made up of 16 amino acids. Trimming stripped 2 bases from V and 0 bases from J, with 14 bases between. The germline CDR1 and CDR2 sequences are SGHTA and FQGNSA. Sequencing was performed with immunoSEQ multiplex PCR; in TCRdb, only in-frame clones are kept and a portion is missing. Of about 2.1 million clones listed, approximately 94% are singletons. This clone has just one count.

The chain combines TRBV7-2 with TRBJ2-7, with D unresolved. Sequencing was done on a sample of naive CD8+ T cells from PBMCs. The source of this sequence is a young man in good health. Some clones in this sample may be carry-over from other donors' samples. CDR3 nucleotides: TGTGCCAGCAGCTTAACCTACCGAGTCTCCTCCTACGAGCAGTACTTC. Its protein is CASSLTYRVSSYEQYF.